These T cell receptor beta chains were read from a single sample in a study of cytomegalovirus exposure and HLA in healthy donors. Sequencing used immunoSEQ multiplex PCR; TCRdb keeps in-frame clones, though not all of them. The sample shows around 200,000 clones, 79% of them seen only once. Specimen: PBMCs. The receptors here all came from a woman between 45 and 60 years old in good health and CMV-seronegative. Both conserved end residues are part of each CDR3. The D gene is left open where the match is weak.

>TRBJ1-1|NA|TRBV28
CASSLYGGVNTEAFF
TGTGCCAGCAGTTTATACGGTGGTGTGAACACTGAAGCTTTCTTT
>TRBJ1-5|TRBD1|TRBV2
CASSEGRGGNQPQHF
TGTGCCAGCAGTGAGGGCAGGGGGGGCAATCAGCCCCAGCATTTT
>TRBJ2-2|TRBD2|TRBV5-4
CASSSGLAGAGELFF
TGTGCCAGCAGCTCGGGACTAGCGGGAGCCGGGGAGCTGTTTTTT
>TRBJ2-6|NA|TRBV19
CASSLFLSSGANVLTF
TGTGCCAGTAGTTTGTTCCTCAGTTCTGGGGCCAACGTCCTGACTTTC
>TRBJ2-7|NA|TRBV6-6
CASSLFPLGTYEQYF
TGTGCCAGCAGCCTCTTCCCCCTGGGCACCTACGAGCAGTACTTC
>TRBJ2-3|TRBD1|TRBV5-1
CASSFAGGRTDTQYF
TGCGCCAGCAGCTTTGCAGGGGGCCGCACAGATACGCAGTATTTT
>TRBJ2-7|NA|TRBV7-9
CASSLAGGDPYF
TGTGCCAGCAGCTTAGCTGGGGGCGACCCTTACTTC
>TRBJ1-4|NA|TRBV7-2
CASSPGGVIHEKLFF
TGTGCCAGCAGCCCCGGGGGGGTTATTCATGAAAAACTGTTTTTT
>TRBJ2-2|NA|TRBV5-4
CASSQGIFTGELFF
TGTGCCAGCAGCCAGGGGATTTTCACCGGGGAGCTGTTTTTT
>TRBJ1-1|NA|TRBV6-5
CASSYPPSAFF
TGTGCCAGCAGTTACCCCCCTTCGGCTTTCTTT
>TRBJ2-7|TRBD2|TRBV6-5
CASSPTAGVFYEQYF
TGTGCCAGCAGTCCCACAGCGGGAGTGTTCTACGAGCAGTACTTC